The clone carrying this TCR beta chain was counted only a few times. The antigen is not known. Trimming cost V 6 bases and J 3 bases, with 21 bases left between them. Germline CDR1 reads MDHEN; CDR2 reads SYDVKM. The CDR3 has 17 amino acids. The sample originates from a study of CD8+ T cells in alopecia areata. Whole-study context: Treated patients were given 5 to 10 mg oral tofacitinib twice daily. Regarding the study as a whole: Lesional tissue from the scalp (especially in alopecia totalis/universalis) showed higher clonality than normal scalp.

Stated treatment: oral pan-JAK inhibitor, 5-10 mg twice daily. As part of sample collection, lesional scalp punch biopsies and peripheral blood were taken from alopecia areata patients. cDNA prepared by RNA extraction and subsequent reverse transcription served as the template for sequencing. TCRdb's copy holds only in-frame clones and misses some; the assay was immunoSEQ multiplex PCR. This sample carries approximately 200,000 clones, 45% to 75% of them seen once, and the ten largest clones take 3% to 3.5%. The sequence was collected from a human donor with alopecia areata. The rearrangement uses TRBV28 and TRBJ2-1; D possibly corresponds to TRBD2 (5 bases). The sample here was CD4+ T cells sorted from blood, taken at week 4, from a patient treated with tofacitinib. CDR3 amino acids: CASSRRGSRNFYNEQFF. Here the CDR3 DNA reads TGTGCCAGCAGCCGCCGAGGGTCCCGAAACTTCTACAATGAGCAGTTCTTC.